This TCR beta chain is drawn from a study of blood T cells in healthy people across ages. No fewer than 5.5 micrograms of total RNA were isolated from every sample. On this clonotype itself: Its antigen remains unknown.

For the second PCR, which ran for roughly 6 to 11 cycles, a sample-barcoded 5' primer and a J-beta primer mix were used. Every sample returned 3 million or more CDR3-containing paired-end reads. TCRdb re-called the 5' RACE reads through MiXCR, storing one row per CDR3 protein. The table shows hundreds of thousands of distinct CDR3 sequences, with over 40% occurring only once. Regarding the study as a whole: In these data, TCR beta diversity tracked strongly with naive T cell percentage. CMV infection status of these donors was not known.

The V segment lost 6 bases and the J segment 3 bases; nucleotides outside the gene matches: 8. Germline CDR1 MNHEY, CDR2 SVGAGI. This CDR3 has 14 residues. This clonotype originated in an elderly man in good health. This chain connects TRBV6-5 to TRBJ2-7, with 7 bases that match TRBD2. Sample: blood. The CDR3 DNA is TGTGCCAGCAGCCCAGGACTAGTGCGCTACGAGCAGTACTTC. Translation: CASSPGLVRYEQYF.